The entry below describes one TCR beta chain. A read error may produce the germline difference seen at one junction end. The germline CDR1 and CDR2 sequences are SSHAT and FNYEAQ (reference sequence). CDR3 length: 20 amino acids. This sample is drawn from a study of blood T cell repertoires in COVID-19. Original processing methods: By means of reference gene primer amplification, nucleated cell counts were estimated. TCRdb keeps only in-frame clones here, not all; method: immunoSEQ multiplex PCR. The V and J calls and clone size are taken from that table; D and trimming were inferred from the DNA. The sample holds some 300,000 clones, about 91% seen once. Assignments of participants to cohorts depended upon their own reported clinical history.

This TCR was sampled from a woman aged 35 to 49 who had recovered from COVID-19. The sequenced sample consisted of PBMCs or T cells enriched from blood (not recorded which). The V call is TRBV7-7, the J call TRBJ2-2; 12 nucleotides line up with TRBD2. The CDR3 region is CASSSLVLAGGPRDTGELFF. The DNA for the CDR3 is TGTGCTAGCAGCTCCCTCGTACTAGCGGGAGGACCCCGAGACACCGGGGAGCTGTTTTTT.